These 25 T cell receptor beta chains originate from one sample sequenced in a study of metastatic and nonmetastatic thyroid tumors. Not a single patient had been given any form of treatment at any point before undergoing thyroid surgery. TCRdb reanalyzed the PCR reads via MiXCR. The sample has under 30,000 clones; about 25% are singletons. Source material: blood. The receptors derive from a female donor with papillary thyroid cancer or a benign thyroid nodule (not recorded which). Some clones in this sample may be carry-over from other donors' samples.

Of note for this clone: A read error may produce the germline difference seen at one junction end. The chain recombines TRBV2 with TRBJ1-2; 8 bases agree with TRBD1. Germline-derived CDR1 and CDR2 are SNHLY and FYNNEI. The CDR3 has 15 amino acids. The CDR3: CAISARTGSAYGYTF. In DNA form, the CDR3 reads TGTGCCATCAGTGCCCGGACAGGGTCGGCCTATGGCTACACCTTT.

At least ten counts were recorded for this clone. CDR3 sequence: CASSKTLAFEETQYF. The DNA of the CDR3 is TGCGCCAGCAGCAAAACCCTAGCATTCGAAGAGACCCAGTACTTC. V is TRBV5-1 and J is TRBJ2-5; D might be TRBD2 (5 bases). The CDR3 extends over 15 amino acids. The V gene's germline CDR1 is SGHRS and CDR2 YFSETQ. Trimming stripped 4 bases from V and 3 bases from J, with 16 bases between.

This clone has at least ten counts. This clone may be a read error of a much larger clone one base away. The CDR3 sequence: CASSQESRGTYEQYF. DNA for the CDR3: TGCGCCAGCAGCCAAGAGTCAAGGGGGACCTACGAGCAGTACTTC. The chain recombines TRBV4-3 with TRBJ2-7; a weak D match, TRBD1 (6 bases). The CDR3 has 15 amino acids. Germline V gene lookup returns CDR1 LGHNA and CDR2 YSLEER. Trimming removed 0 bases at V and 2 bases at J, with 11 bases between.

This clone has at least ten counts. The rearrangement uses TRBV5-6 and TRBJ2-3; D might be TRBD1 or TRBD2, each matching 5 bases. The germline V and J ends were trimmed by 0 bases and 3 bases, with 17 bases remaining between them. The CDR3 is 17 amino acids. Germline CDR1 reads SGHDT; CDR2 reads YYEEEE. The CDR3 region has the DNA TGTGCCAGCAGCTTGGGCCCGGCAGGGAGCTATACAGATACGCAGTATTTT. This encodes CASSLGPAGSYTDTQYF.

This clone was detected ten times or more. V and J are TRBV6-4 and TRBJ1-4; tentative D call: TRBD1 (5 bases). There are 16 residues in the CDR3. In germline, CDR1 is MRHNA, CDR2 SNTAGT. V dropped 3 bases and J dropped 0 bases, with 11 bases sitting between them. CDR3 protein: CASSESPGATNEKLFF. CDR3 nucleotide sequence: TGTGCCAGCAGTGAATCCCCGGGGGCAACTAATGAAAAACTGTTTTTT.

This clone has a count of ten or more. It is likely a read error, because the conserved phenylalanine at the end of the CDR3 is missing. It is unclear where the CDR3 begins or ends on the DNA, so no DNA is shown, and the CDR3 is as TCRdb lists it. The V and J genes are TRBV29-1 and TRBJ2-7; TRBD2 reflects the table's D call only, with no check against the DNA. The CDR3 length is 10 residues, termini included. Germline lookup yields CDR1 SQVTM and CDR2 ANQGSEA. CDR3 in amino acids: CSVELAGGPS.

Ten or more counts support this clone. The chain couples TRBV6-1 to TRBJ2-7, with 9 positions matching TRBD1. The J segment lost 3 bases and the V segment lost 8 bases, leaving 8 bases of the junction unmatched. This CDR3 has 14 amino acids. Germline loops: CDR1 MNHNS, CDR2 SASEGT. The CDR3 nucleotides read TGTGCCAGCCGGGGGACAGGGTACGGCTACGAGCAGTACTTC. The encoded protein is CASRGTGYGYEQYF.

A remark on this clone: Given the absence of the conserved phenylalanine or tryptophan at the CDR3 end, a read error is likely. The rearrangement uses TRBV12-3 or TRBV12-4 and TRBJ1-2, with TRBD1 identical over 8 bases. The CDR3 has 13 amino acids. Germline trimming cut 10 bases from V and 7 bases from J; bases unmatched to any gene: 11. CDR3 bases: TGTGCCATTGATCGACAGGGGAGATGTGGCTACACCTTG. Amino acid sequence: CAIDRQGRCGYTL.

This clone came up many times. CDR3 bases: TGTGCCAGCAGTATCCCGGGCCATAAGTCGGCTTTCTTT. Translation: CASSIPGHKSAFF. V and J are TRBV28 and TRBJ1-1; D is uncertain. Trimming removed 5 bases at V and 11 bases at J, with 18 bases between. This CDR3 is 13 amino acids long. From germline, CDR1 is MDHEN and CDR2 SYDVKM. The variable domain in full, with the rest retrieved from reference TRBV28 and TRBJ1-1, is DVKVTQSSRYLVKRTGEKVFLECVQDMDHENMFWYRQDPGLGLRLIYFSYDVKMKEKGDIPEGYSVSREKKERFSLILESASTNQTSMYLCASSIPGHKSAFFGQGTRLTVV.

Notes on this clone: This likely comes from a read error, as the CDR3 has no conserved phenylalanine or tryptophan at its end. The CDR3 here is CASRRGATNYGYTS. Here the CDR3 DNA reads TGCGCCAGCAGGAGGGGAGCCACAAACTATGGCTACACCTCC. The V and J genes are TRBV27 and TRBJ1-2, with D perhaps TRBD1 (5 bases). Germline CDR1 reads MNHEY; CDR2 reads SMNVEV (reference sequence). The CDR3 runs to 14 residues.

In its sample, this clone was seen a few times. V gene TRBV25-1 combines with J gene TRBJ2-2; D remains ambiguous. Trimming pared 4 bases from V and 11 bases from J, leaving 14 bases between. The CDR3 is 13 residues long. Germline values: CDR1 MGHDK, CDR2 SYGVNS. CDR3 nucleotides: TGTGCCAGCAGTGGCCGTGGGGTCGGTGAGCTGTTTTTT. Translation gives CASSGRGVGELFF.

This clone has ten or more counts. This chain connects TRBV5-6 to TRBJ2-7; tentatively, D is TRBD1 or TRBD2 (5 bases each). The CDR3 extends over 14 amino acids. V was cut by 2 bases and J by 3 bases, with 12 bases left in between. Germline values: CDR1 SGHDT, CDR2 YYEEEE. In DNA form, the CDR3 reads TGTGCCAGCAGCTTAGCCGGGACCATCTACGAGCAGTACTTC. The encoded protein is CASSLAGTIYEQYF.

In regard to this clone: This sample includes further DNA sequences coding for the same CDR3. The chain carries TRBV3-1 and TRBJ2-1, with no clear D. Trimming took 1 base from V and 7 from J, leaving 17 bases between them. The CDR3 has 16 amino acids. Germline values: CDR1 LGHDT, CDR2 YNNKEL (reference sequence). The CDR3 loop is CASSQGNSGVGNEQFF. CDR3 coding DNA: TGTGCCAGCAGCCAAGGGAATTCGGGCGTAGGAAATGAGCAGTTCTTC.

This clone was recorded many times. CDR3 sequence (DNA): TGTGCCAGCAGCTTGTCGCGCGGCAGAGGGTCCTACGAGCAGTACTTC. This sequence encodes CASSLSRGRGSYEQYF. The J gene is TRBJ2-7, the V gene TRBV5-8; D possibly corresponds to TRBD2 (5 bases). The CDR3 is 16 amino acids. Deletions cut 1 base from V and 1 base from J, with 15 bases between. The germline CDR1 and CDR2 sequences are SGHTS and YDEGEE. The full variable domain, in which reference TRBV5-8 and TRBJ2-7 provide the parts outside the CDR3, is EAGVTQSPTHLIKTRGQQATLRCSPISGHTSVYWYQQALGLGLQFLLWYDEGEERNRGNFPPRFSGRQFPNYSSELNVNALELEDSALYLCASSLSRGRGSYEQYFGPGTRLTVT.

This clone was found a few times. The V and J genes are TRBV6-4 and TRBJ1-5, with a weak D call TRBD1 (6 bases). The germline gives CDR1 MRHNA, CDR2 SNTAGT. The V gene lost 1 base and the J gene lost 1 base, with 14 bases spanning the gap. CDR3 size: 17 residues. The CDR3 DNA is TGTGCCAGCAGTGACTGGGACGTGGGGGCGAGCAATCAGCCCCAGCATTTT. Its translation is CASSDWDVGASNQPQHF.

The chain couples TRBV20-1 to TRBJ1-4, with 9 nucleotides matching TRBD1. With V trimmed by 4 bases and J by 5 bases, 5 bases remained unmatched. The CDR3 loop spans 14 amino acids. Germline CDR1 is DFQATT and CDR2 is SNEGSKA (reference sequence). As DNA, the CDR3 is TGCAGTGCTAAACAGGGGGCGCGGAATGAAAAACTGTTTTTT. This translates into CSAKQGARNEKLFF.

This clone was observed once. The chain carries TRBV4-2 and TRBJ2-3; D not resolved. V was pared by 0 bases and J by 4 bases, with 14 bases between. The germline V gene has CDR1 LGHNA and CDR2 YNFKEQ. The CDR3 spans 16 residues. CDR3 loop: CASSQEFSSGADTQYF. The CDR3 bases are TGTGCCAGCAGCCAAGAGTTTAGCTCTGGTGCAGATACGCAGTATTTT.

The gene calls are TRBV20-1 and TRBJ2-5; TRBD1 or TRBD2 may be the D gene (7 bases each). Trimming cost V 7 bases and J 10 bases, with 22 bases left between them. The germline V gene has CDR1 DFQATT and CDR2 SNEGSKA (reference sequence). The CDR3 contains 13 residues. The CDR3 sequence is CSGDRDPGGSQYF. CDR3 in DNA: TGCAGTGGGGACAGAGACCCCGGGGGGAGCCAGTACTTC.

This clone was counted once. The J gene is TRBJ1-3, the V gene TRBV11-3, with D hard to call. This CDR3 region has 14 residues. The germline V gene encodes CDR1 SGHNT and CDR2 YENEEA. Deletions cut 8 bases from V and 4 bases from J, with 15 bases between. CDR3 residues: CASHEESSGNTIYF. The DNA of the CDR3 is TGTGCCAGCCATGAGGAGAGCTCAGGAAACACCATATATTTT.

This chain joins TRBV6-5 and TRBJ1-5, with D perhaps matching TRBD1 (6 bases). The CDR3 has 16 residues. The germline CDR1 and CDR2 sequences are MNHEY and SVGAGI. CDR3 in amino acids: CVSSYATGYSNQPQHF. The CDR3 nucleotides read TGTGTAAGCAGTTACGCTACAGGGTATAGCAATCAGCCCCAGCATTTT.

In this sample, this clone turned up a few times. Mismatch with germline at one junction end may stem from a read error. The chain is built from TRBV28 and TRBJ2-6; D is perhaps TRBD1 (5 bases). The CDR3 totals 17 residues. Germline values: CDR1 MDHEN, CDR2 SYDVKM. The CDR3 sequence is CASTFNTVLGGANILTF. The CDR3 DNA reads as TGTGCCAGCACCTTCAACACGGTATTAGGTGGGGCCAACATCCTGACTTTC.

By sample fraction, this clone is medium-sized. V is TRBV5-1 and J is TRBJ1-1; 9 nucleotides line up with TRBD1. The CDR3 spans 15 residues. Germline V gene lookup returns CDR1 SGHRS and CDR2 YFSETQ. Trimming cost V 0 bases and J 1 base; bases outside gene matches: 1. DNA for the CDR3: TGCGCCAGCAGCTTGGGGACAGGGGCGAACACTGAAGCTTTCTTT. It is translated as CASSLGTGANTEAFF.

This clone was detected many times. J is TRBJ2-3 and V is TRBV27; TRBD1 might be the D (5 bases). CDR3 size: 15 residues. The V and J ends lost 4 bases and 2 bases respectively, with 13 bases between them. In germline, CDR1 is MNHEY, CDR2 SMNVEV (reference sequence). The CDR3 protein is CASSSAGPYTDTQYF. Here the CDR3 DNA reads TGTGCCAGCAGTTCTGCAGGGCCCTACACAGATACGCAGTATTTT.

This clone was counted a few times. The gene calls are TRBV12-3 or TRBV12-4 and TRBJ1-2; D gene uncertain. The CDR3 runs to 15 residues. Trimming cost V 8 bases and J 0 bases, with 16 bases left between them. DNA of the CDR3: TGTGCCAGCGCCCCCCTGAGGGTAACTAACTATGGCTACACCTTC. Translated, it gives CASAPLRVTNYGYTF.

This clone is medium-sized. The rearrangement links TRBV11-3 to TRBJ2-7; 7 positions agree with TRBD2. The CDR3 runs to 12 residues. Germline trimming cut 5 bases from V and 6 bases from J; bases unmatched to any gene: 4. The V gene's germline CDR1 is SGHNT and CDR2 YENEEA. The CDR3 nucleotides read TGTGCCAGCAGCAGAGGACTAGTCGAGCAGTACTTC. Its translation: CASSRGLVEQYF.